This T cell receptor (beta chain) was recovered during a study of blood T cell repertoires in COVID-19. The table came from immunoSEQ multiplex PCR; TCRdb's copy has only in-frame clones and leaves some out. The sample contains about 24,000 clones, roughly 74% of which appear only once. The CDR3 totals 14 residues. V was shortened by 0 bases and J by 4 bases, with 6 bases between the two germline ends. Germline CDR1 and CDR2: SEHNR and FQNEAQ (reference sequence). Sequences were obtained from peripheral blood. The gene calls are TRBV7-9 and TRBJ1-4, with D possibly TRBD1 on 5 matching bases. The sequence came from a man aged 50-59 years with COVID-19, enrolled during active disease. The CDR3, as DNA: TGTGCCAGCAGCTTAGCGGGGGGTAATGAAAAACTGTTTTTT. This codes for CASSLAGGNEKLFF.